This entry lists 28 T cell receptor beta chains sequenced from one sample in a study of T-cell reconstitution after alpha-beta-depleted transplantation in children. Unique molecular identifiers were incorporated into the prepared TCRbeta library. TCRdb reprocessed the PCR reads via MiXCR and lists one record per CDR3 protein. The sample contains 200,000 to 250,000 distinct CDR3 sequences, 8.5% to 10% of which appear only once. The specimen comprised PBMCs from the stem cell graft donor, sampled from the stem cell graft. These receptors originate from a human donor who donated a stem cell graft to a child with acute lymphoblastic leukemia.

This chain joins TRBV12-3 or TRBV12-4 and TRBJ1-4, with 8 nucleotides matching TRBD1. The CDR3 contains 13 residues. V lost 10 bases to trimming and J lost 7 bases; unmatched junction nucleotides: 8. The CDR3 spells CAILRGRTEKLFF. The CDR3 nucleotides read TGTGCCATTCTCAGGGGGCGCACTGAAAAACTGTTTTTT.

In this sample, this clonotype turned up many times. The chain employs TRBV29-1 and TRBJ1-1, with TRBD1 as a possible D gene (5 bases). CDR3 length: 13 amino acids. Trimming took 8 bases from V and 0 from J, leaving 13 bases between them. The germline V gene encodes CDR1 SQVTM and CDR2 ANQGSEA. The DNA of the CDR3 is TGCAGCACGGGACGGGGACTGAACACTGAAGCTTTCTTT. This encodes CSTGRGLNTEAFF.

This clonotype was detected a few times. This chain joins TRBV10-3 and TRBJ2-7; perhaps TRBD1 as D (6 bases). V was trimmed by 5 bases and J by 0 bases, leaving 8 bases between them. Germline loops: CDR1 ENHRY, CDR2 SYGVKD. The CDR3 loop spans 13 amino acids. The CDR3 DNA reads TGTGCCATCAGTACAGGGTCCTCCTACGAGCAGTACTTC. As protein: CAISTGSSYEQYF.

The chain uses TRBV27 and TRBJ2-4, with a weak D call TRBD2 (5 bases). Trimming left V 2 bases short and J 0 bases short, with 11 bases between. Germline CDR1 MNHEY, CDR2 SMNVEV (reference sequence). The CDR3 is 16 amino acids. The CDR3: CASSLRQAGAKNIQYF. DNA of the CDR3: TGTGCCAGCAGTTTACGCCAGGCGGGAGCCAAAAACATTCAGTACTTC.

This clonotype was recorded many times. J is TRBJ2-2 and V is TRBV12-3 or TRBV12-4; 7 positions agree with TRBD1. The CDR3 runs 14 residues. V lost 4 bases and J lost 7; bases outside the gene matches: 6. CDR3 coding DNA: TGTGCCAGCAGTTCAGACGACAGGGTCGGGGAGCTGTTTTTT. Protein sequence: CASSSDDRVGELFF.

This clonotype was seen only a few times. V and J are TRBV24-1 and TRBJ1-2; no clear D. The germline CDR1 and CDR2 sequences are KGHDR and SFDVKD. V was trimmed by 4 bases and J by 4 bases, leaving 3 bases between them. This CDR3 region has 11 residues. The CDR3 loop is CATSDVYGYTF. CDR3 nucleotide sequence: TGTGCCACCAGTGACGTCTATGGCTACACCTTC.

This clonotype was observed at least ten times. V is TRBV5-1 and J is TRBJ2-7, with no clear D. The CDR3 consists of 15 residues. Germline loops: CDR1 SGHRS, CDR2 YFSETQ. Trimming left V 0 bases short and J 5 bases short, with 15 bases between. CDR3 residues: CASSLAGNQNHEQYF. The CDR3 DNA sequence: TGCGCCAGCAGCTTGGCTGGCAATCAAAACCACGAGCAGTACTTC.

The V and J genes are TRBV20-1 and TRBJ1-2, with D unclear. The germline gives CDR1 DFQATT, CDR2 SNEGSKA (reference sequence). V was trimmed by 3 bases and J by 8 bases, leaving 10 bases between them. The CDR3 spans 11 residues. Here the CDR3 DNA reads TGCAGTGCTAGCCCCCCGGGGGGCTACACCTTC. Amino acid sequence: CSASPPGGYTF.

The V and J genes are TRBV7-9 and TRBJ2-2, with D unresolved. Germline V gene lookup returns CDR1 SEHNR and CDR2 FQNEAQ (reference sequence). Deletions cut 6 bases from V and 5 bases from J, with 13 bases between. The CDR3 sequence is 14 residues long. As DNA, the CDR3 is TGTGCCAGCAGTCCGCACGGGTTAACCGGGGAGCTGTTTTTT. Its protein is CASSPHGLTGELFF.

The rearrangement links TRBV30 to TRBJ1-6, with D unclear. CDR3 length: 13 amino acids. Germline loops: CDR1 GTSNPN, CDR2 SVGIG (reference sequence). Trimming removed 2 bases at V and 5 bases at J, with 7 bases between. CDR3 region: CAWSRDNNSPLHF. In nucleotides, the CDR3 is TGTGCCTGGAGTAGGGATAATAATTCACCCCTCCACTTT.

The table lists this clonotype with many counts. The chain employs TRBV4-3 and TRBJ1-1, with D possibly TRBD1 on 6 matching bases. V was cut by 4 bases and J by 4 bases, with 13 bases left in between. CDR1 is LGHNA and CDR2 is YSLEER in the germline V gene. CDR3 length: 14 amino acids. CDR3 protein: CASSRQEKGTEAFF. CDR3 coding DNA: TGCGCCAGCAGCCGACAGGAAAAGGGCACTGAAGCTTTCTTT.

This clonotype occurred many times. The rearrangement uses TRBV2 and TRBJ1-4, with D hard to call. Germline V gene lookup returns CDR1 SNHLY and CDR2 FYNNEI. The V and J ends lost 0 bases and 4 bases respectively, with 9 bases between them. The CDR3 spans 15 residues. The DNA for the CDR3 is TGTGCCAGCAGTGAAGCTTCCAACTATAATGAAAAACTGTTTTTT. This codes for CASSEASNYNEKLFF.

The table lists this clonotype with many counts. The chain couples TRBV9 to TRBJ1-3; weak D call: TRBD1 (5 bases). In germline, CDR1 is SGDLS, CDR2 YYNGEE. This CDR3 is built from 16 residues. V was pared by 0 bases and J by 0 bases, with 10 bases between. CDR3 sequence (DNA): TGTGCCAGCAGCGTAGACGGCGGGACCTCTGGAAACACCATATATTTT. This gives the protein CASSVDGGTSGNTIYF.

This sequence joins TRBV6-2 or TRBV6-3 and TRBJ2-7; 10 bases line up with TRBD1. The CDR3 loop spans 14 amino acids. The germline CDR1 and CDR2 sequences are MNHEY and SVGEGT. V trimming: 8 bases; J trimming: 2 bases; junction bases outside the gene matches: 6. CDR3 protein: CASQRGQGPYEQYF. CDR3 DNA sequence: TGTGCCAGCCAAAGGGGACAGGGGCCCTACGAGCAGTACTTC.

The chain recombines TRBV7-8 with TRBJ2-7; D is unresolved. The germline V gene has CDR1 SGHVS and CDR2 FQNEAQ. This CDR3 is built from 14 residues. V shed 1 base and J shed 2 bases, with 9 bases lying between them. This CDR3 is CASSLEPHPYEQYF. For the CDR3, the DNA is TGTGCCAGCAGCTTAGAACCGCACCCCTACGAGCAGTACTTC.

Ten or more counts support this clonotype. The chain carries TRBV27 and TRBJ2-3; TRBD2 is a possible D gene (5 bases). Trimming removed 7 bases from V and 1 base from J, with 9 bases in between. Germline CDR1 MNHEY, CDR2 SMNVEV (reference sequence). The CDR3 has 13 residues. Written as DNA, the CDR3 is TGTGCCAGCAATTCCGGGGGCACAGATACGCAGTATTTT. It is translated as CASNSGGTDTQYF.

This chain joins TRBV5-1 and TRBJ2-1; 10 nucleotides line up with TRBD2. CDR1 SGHRS and CDR2 YFSETQ come from the germline V gene. Losses at the gene ends were 4 bases for V and 7 bases for J; bases not matched to a gene: 8. The CDR3 covers 15 residues. CDR3 in amino acids: CASSLDSGGLNEQFF. DNA for the CDR3: TGCGCCAGCAGCCTAGATAGCGGGGGGTTGAATGAGCAGTTCTTC.

The chain has TRBV2 and TRBJ1-1; 9 positions agree with TRBD1. The germline CDR1 and CDR2 sequences are SNHLY and FYNNEI. The CDR3 length is 15 residues. After removal of 6 bases from V and 2 bases from J, the junction contained 7 bases not matched to a gene. The CDR3 is CASRATGGTNTEAFF. The CDR3 DNA sequence: TGTGCCAGCAGGGCCACAGGGGGCACAAACACTGAAGCTTTCTTT. Together with reference TRBV2 and TRBJ1-1, the CDR3 gives the full variable domain: EPEVTQTPSHQVTQMGQEVILRCVPISNHLYFYWYRQILGQKVEFLVSFYNNEISEKSEIFDDQFSVERPDGSNFTLKIRSTKLEDSAMYFCASRATGGTNTEAFFGQGTRLTVV.

The table lists this clonotype with many counts. This sequence joins TRBV12-3 or TRBV12-4 and TRBJ1-2, with D hard to call. This CDR3 contains 15 residues. V lost 8 bases to trimming and J lost 5 bases, with 21 bases between them. The CDR3 loop is CASRWVMGSEYGYTF. CDR3 in DNA: TGTGCCAGCCGATGGGTTATGGGATCGGAATATGGCTACACCTTC.

This sequence joins TRBV6-2 or TRBV6-3 and TRBJ2-1; D is possibly TRBD1 (6 bases). Trimming removed 7 bases at V and 3 bases at J, with 10 bases between. Germline V CDR1 and CDR2: MNHEY, SVGEGT. The CDR3 spans 13 residues. For the CDR3, the DNA is TGTGCCAGCATGGGGGACAACTACAATGAGCAGTTCTTC. Protein: CASMGDNYNEQFF.

The gene calls are TRBV20-1 and TRBJ1-2; 8 nucleotides line up with TRBD1. Trimming took 6 bases from V and 8 from J; bases not matched to a gene: 14. CDR1 is DFQATT, CDR2 SNEGSKA, per germline (reference sequence). The CDR3 has 14 amino acids. The CDR3 nucleotides are TGCAGTGCAGAACAGGGGGTGATTAGTGGGGGCTACACCTTC. Translating it yields CSAEQGVISGGYTF.

This clonotype was observed a few times. The V and J genes are TRBV6-5 and TRBJ1-4; D not resolved. Germline CDR1 is MNHEY and CDR2 is SVGAGI. The germline V and J ends were trimmed by 1 base and 8 bases, with 8 bases remaining between them. The CDR3 has 13 amino acids. The CDR3 region has the DNA TGTGCCAGCAGTTACTGGGAGCGGGAAAAACTGTTTTTT. Protein: CASSYWEREKLFF.

This rearrangement joins TRBV6-2 or TRBV6-3 to TRBJ2-7; D may be TRBD2 (6 bases). This CDR3 is 15 amino acids long. Germline loops: CDR1 MNHEY, CDR2 SVGEGT. Between the trimmed V and J ends, which lost 6 bases and 6 bases, there was a span of 21 bases. CDR3 in amino acids: CASSDPSGAAGEQYF. The CDR3 DNA sequence: TGTGCCAGCAGCGATCCCTCGGGAGCGGCGGGCGAGCAGTACTTC.

The V call is TRBV6-5, the J call TRBJ1-2, with 7 bases identical to TRBD1. Germline trimming cut 2 bases from V and 0 bases from J; bases unmatched to any gene: 3. The germline V gene encodes CDR1 MNHEY and CDR2 SVGAGI. The CDR3 spans 15 residues. CDR3: CASSYGTEANYGYTF. The DNA of the CDR3 is TGTGCCAGCAGTTACGGGACAGAAGCTAACTATGGCTACACCTTC.

This clonotype appeared a few times. The chain links TRBV7-8 to TRBJ1-1, with unresolved D. Between the trimmed V and J ends, which lost 1 base and 8 bases, there was a span of 14 bases. Germline CDR1 SGHVS, CDR2 FQNEAQ. This CDR3 has 14 amino acids. The CDR3 DNA follows: TGTGCCAGCAGCTTAGGTTATGGGTCAGTAGAAGCTTTCTTT. This codes for CASSLGYGSVEAFF.

This clonotype was found many times. CDR3 in DNA: TGTGCCAGCAGCTTAGTAGGCAGGAATCAGCCCCAGCATTTT. Its translation: CASSLVGRNQPQHF. This chain joins TRBV11-2 and TRBJ1-5; D not resolved. CDR3 length: 14 amino acids. The ends were cut back, 1 base at V and 4 bases at J, with 8 bases in the middle. Germline loops: CDR1 SGHAT, CDR2 FQNNGV.

The rearrangement uses TRBV7-2 and TRBJ2-5; perhaps D is TRBD1 or TRBD2 (5 bases each). The CDR3 has 14 residues. The germline V gene has CDR1 SGHTA and CDR2 FQGNSA. The germline V and J ends were trimmed by 6 bases and 7 bases, with 18 bases remaining between them. CDR3 nucleotide sequence: TGTGCCAGCAGAGGAACTAGTTATCAGGGGACCCAGTACTTC. Its translation: CASRGTSYQGTQYF.

This sequence joins TRBV5-1 and TRBJ2-5, with D tentatively TRBD1 (7 bases). The CDR3 length is 15 residues. V was pared by 4 bases and J by 4 bases, with 17 bases between. The germline CDR1 and CDR2 sequences are SGHRS and YFSETQ. The CDR3 sequence is CASSPVGGGTETQYF. As DNA, the CDR3 is TGCGCCAGCAGCCCCGTTGGAGGGGGCACAGAGACCCAGTACTTC.